This passage covers 13 T cell receptor beta chains from one sample sequenced in a study of early T cells in non-severe SARS-CoV-2 infection. TCRdb called the 5' RACE reads again in MiXCR, with one record for every CDR3 protein. The repertoire holds tens of thousands of distinct CDR3 sequences, with roughly 13% as singletons. Sequencing was performed on whole blood. The source of these receptors is an adult who was a healthcare worker with PCR-confirmed SARS-CoV-2 infection or an uninfected control (not recorded which).

This clonotype has at least ten counts. The rearrangement links TRBV3-1 to TRBJ2-2, with no clear D. The germline V gene encodes CDR1 LGHDT and CDR2 YNNKEL (reference sequence). Trimming removed 2 bases from V and 5 bases from J, with 15 bases in between. The CDR3 consists of 16 residues. The CDR3 is CASSQTPGSWTGELFF. Written as DNA, the CDR3 is TGTGCCAGCAGCCAAACGCCTGGCTCGTGGACCGGGGAGCTGTTTTTT.

This clonotype is categorized as medium-sized. The V call is TRBV6-2 or TRBV6-3, the J call TRBJ2-2; 8 bases line up with TRBD2. Germline CDR1 and CDR2: MNHEY and SVGEGT. J lost 4 bases, V lost 2 bases, and 0 bases had no gene match. The CDR3 totals 14 residues. The CDR3: CASSYGTSTGELFF. Here the CDR3 DNA reads TGTGCCAGCAGTTACGGGACTAGCACCGGGGAGCTGTTTTTT.

The chain joins TRBV7-9 to TRBJ2-2; possibly TRBD2 for D (6 bases). Germline CDR1 and CDR2: SEHNR and FQNEAQ (reference sequence). V shed 6 bases and J shed 1 base, with 21 bases lying between them. CDR3 length: 18 amino acids. The CDR3 DNA is TGTGCCAGCAGTCCCATTCCGGGACTGACAATGAACACCGGGGAGCTGTTTTTT. Its protein is CASSPIPGLTMNTGELFF.

The chain combines TRBV24-1 with TRBJ2-1; a possible D gene is TRBD1 (6 bases). Germline V gene lookup returns CDR1 KGHDR and CDR2 SFDVKD. V was cut by 9 bases and J by 3 bases, with 11 bases left in between. The CDR3 runs 13 residues. This CDR3 reads CATGGRGYNEQFF. The CDR3 DNA follows: TGTGCCACCGGGGGCCGGGGCTACAATGAGCAGTTCTTC.

This clonotype was counted only a few times. The genes are TRBV7-9 and TRBJ1-1, with D unresolved. Germline V gene lookup returns CDR1 SEHNR and CDR2 FQNEAQ (reference sequence). V lost 8 bases and J 0 bases, leaving 7 bases between the germline ends. This CDR3 region has 12 residues. CDR3 coding DNA: TGTGCCAGCGAACTTATGAACACTGAAGCTTTCTTT. Translating gives CASELMNTEAFF.

The genes are TRBV10-1 and TRBJ2-4; D is tentatively TRBD1 or TRBD2 (5 bases each). Trimming shortened V by 3 bases and J by 0 bases, and 9 bases separated the two germline ends. The CDR3 totals 15 residues. The germline V gene encodes CDR1 WNHNN and CDR2 SYGVQD (reference sequence). This CDR3 is CASSDSGTAKNIQYF. As DNA, the CDR3 is TGCGCCAGCAGTGATTCCGGGACAGCCAAAAACATTCAGTACTTC.

At least ten counts were recorded for this clonotype. J is TRBJ2-4 and V is TRBV15; possibly TRBD2 for D (5 bases). CDR3 size: 19 residues. Germline V gene lookup returns CDR1 LNHNV and CDR2 YYDKDF (reference sequence). Trimming shortened V by 0 bases and J by 2 bases, and 20 bases separated the two germline ends. The CDR3 DNA reads as TGTGCCACCAGCAGAGATACGGCGCCGACGGCGGGTACCAAAAACATTCAGTACTTC. Translating gives CATSRDTAPTAGTKNIQYF.

This clonotype appeared many times. V usage is TRBV19 and J usage is TRBJ2-6, with unresolved D. This CDR3 comprises 16 residues. Between the trimmed V and J ends, which lost 0 bases and 4 bases, there was a span of 10 bases. Per germline, CDR1 LNHDA and CDR2 SQIVND (reference sequence). The CDR3 coding sequence is TGTGCCAGTAGTATAGAGTGGCGTAGGGGGGCCAACGTCCTGACTTTC. It yields the protein CASSIEWRRGANVLTF. The complete variable domain, with remaining parts taken from reference TRBV19 and TRBJ2-6, reads DGGITQSPKYLFRKEGQNVTLSCEQNLNHDAMYWYRQDPGQGLRLIYYSQIVNDFQKGDIAEGYSVSREKKESFPLTVTSAQKNPTAFYLCASSIEWRRGANVLTFGAGSRLTVL.

This clonotype has just a few counts. The rearrangement joins TRBV10-3 to TRBJ1-6; maybe TRBD1 (5 bases). The V end was cut by 8 bases, the J end by 7 bases, with 18 bases between. This CDR3 is built from 15 residues. Germline values: CDR1 ENHRY, CDR2 SYGVKD. CDR3 coding DNA: TGTGCCATCTCCCCGGGGGACGCCCGGAATTCACCCCTCCACTTT. Protein product: CAISPGDARNSPLHF.

This clonotype was picked up many times. This chain links TRBV7-9 with TRBJ2-3; the D is unclear. CDR3 size: 14 residues. Germline-derived CDR1 and CDR2 are SEHNR and FQNEAQ (reference sequence). V gave up 5 bases and J gave up 2 bases, with 11 bases separating them. The CDR3 sequence is CASSPTHFTDTQYF. In nucleotides, the CDR3 is TGTGCCAGCAGCCCTACACATTTCACAGATACGCAGTATTTT.

This chain joins TRBV7-2 and TRBJ2-2; D not certain. The V and J ends lost 1 base and 1 base respectively, with 7 bases between them. The CDR3 runs to 15 residues. The germline V gene has CDR1 SGHTA and CDR2 FQGNSA. Here the CDR3 DNA reads TGTGCCAGCAGCTTAGGCCGGCAGAACACCGGGGAGCTGTTTTTT. Translation gives CASSLGRQNTGELFF.

This clonotype appeared many times. The chain couples TRBV28 to TRBJ1-4; no firm D call. CDR3 length equals 14 residues. Germline V gene data show CDR1 as MDHEN and CDR2 as SYDVKM. Deletions cut 2 bases from V and 9 bases from J, with 13 bases between. The CDR3 DNA is TGTGCCAGCAGTTTAGAAGAGGGTTTTAAAAAACTGTTTTTT. This sequence encodes CASSLEEGFKKLFF.

V is TRBV29-1 and J is TRBJ2-2; D gene unclear. The CDR3 covers 12 residues. V lost 6 bases and J 7 bases, leaving 12 bases between the germline ends. The germline V gene encodes CDR1 SQVTM and CDR2 ANQGSEA. The CDR3 here is CSVELGYGELFF. The CDR3 DNA reads TGCAGCGTCGAATTGGGATACGGGGAGCTGTTTTTT.